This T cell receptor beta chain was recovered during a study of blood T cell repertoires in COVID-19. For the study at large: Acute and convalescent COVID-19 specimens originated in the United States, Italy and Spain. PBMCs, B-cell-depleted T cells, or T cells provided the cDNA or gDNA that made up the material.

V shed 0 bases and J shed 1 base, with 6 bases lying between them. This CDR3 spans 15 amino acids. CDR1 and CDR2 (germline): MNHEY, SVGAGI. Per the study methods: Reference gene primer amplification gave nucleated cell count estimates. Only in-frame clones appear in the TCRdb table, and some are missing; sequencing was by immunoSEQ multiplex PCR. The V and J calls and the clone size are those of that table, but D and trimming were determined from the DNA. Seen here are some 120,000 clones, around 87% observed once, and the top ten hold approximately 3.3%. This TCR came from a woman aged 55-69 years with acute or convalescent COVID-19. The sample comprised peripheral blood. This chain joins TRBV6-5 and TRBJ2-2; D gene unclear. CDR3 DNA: TGTGCCAGCAGTTACTCTAACAGGAACACCGGGGAGCTGTTTTTT. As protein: CASSYSNRNTGELFF.